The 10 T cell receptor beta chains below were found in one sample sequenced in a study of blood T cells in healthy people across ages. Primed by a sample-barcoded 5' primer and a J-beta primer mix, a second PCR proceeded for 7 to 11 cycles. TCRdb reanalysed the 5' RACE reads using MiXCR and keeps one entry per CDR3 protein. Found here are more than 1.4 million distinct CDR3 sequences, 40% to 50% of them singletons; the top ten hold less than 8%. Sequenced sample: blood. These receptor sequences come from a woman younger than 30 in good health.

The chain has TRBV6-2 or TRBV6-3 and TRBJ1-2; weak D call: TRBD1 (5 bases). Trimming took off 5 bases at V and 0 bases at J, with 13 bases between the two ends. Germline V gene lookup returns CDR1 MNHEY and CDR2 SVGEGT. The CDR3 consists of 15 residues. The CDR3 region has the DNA TGTGCCAGCAGTAAATGGGGCAGCTCTAACTATGGCTACACCTTC. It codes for CASSKWGSSNYGYTF.

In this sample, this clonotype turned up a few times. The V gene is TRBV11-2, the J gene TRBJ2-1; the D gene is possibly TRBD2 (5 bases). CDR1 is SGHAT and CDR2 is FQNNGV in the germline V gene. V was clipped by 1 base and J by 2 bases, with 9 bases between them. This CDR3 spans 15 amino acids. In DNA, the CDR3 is TGTGCCAGCAGCTTAGCACTAGGGACCTACAATGAGCAGTTCTTC. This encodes CASSLALGTYNEQFF.

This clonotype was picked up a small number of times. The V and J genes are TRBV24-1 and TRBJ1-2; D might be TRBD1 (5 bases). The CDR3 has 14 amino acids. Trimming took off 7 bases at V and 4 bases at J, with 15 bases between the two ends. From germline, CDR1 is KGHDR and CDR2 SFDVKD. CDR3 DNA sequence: TGTGCCACCAGCGGGGCAGATAAACCCTATGGCTACACCTTC. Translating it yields CATSGADKPYGYTF.

The CDR3 protein is CSAPGPLAGAQGTQYF. CDR3 bases: TGCAGTGCCCCGGGCCCGCTAGCGGGGGCCCAGGGTACGCAGTATTTT. This sequence joins TRBV20-1 and TRBJ2-3; 10 bases fit TRBD2. The CDR3 runs to 16 residues. Trimming took 6 bases from V and 8 from J; bases not matched to a gene: 17. In germline, CDR1 is DFQATT, CDR2 SNEGSKA (reference sequence).

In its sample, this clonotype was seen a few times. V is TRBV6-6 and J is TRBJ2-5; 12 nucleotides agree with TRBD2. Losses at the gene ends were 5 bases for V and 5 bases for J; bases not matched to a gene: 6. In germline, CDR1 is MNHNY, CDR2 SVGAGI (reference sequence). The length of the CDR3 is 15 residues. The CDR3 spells CASSATSGSYETQYF. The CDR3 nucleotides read TGTGCCAGCAGTGCGACTAGCGGGAGTTATGAGACCCAGTACTTC.

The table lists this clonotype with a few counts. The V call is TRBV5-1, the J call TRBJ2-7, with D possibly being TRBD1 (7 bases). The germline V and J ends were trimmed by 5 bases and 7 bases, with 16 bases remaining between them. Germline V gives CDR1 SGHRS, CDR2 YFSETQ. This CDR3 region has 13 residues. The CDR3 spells CASRPGGSEEQYF. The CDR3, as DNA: TGCGCCAGCAGACCAGGGGGGTCCGAGGAGCAGTACTTC.

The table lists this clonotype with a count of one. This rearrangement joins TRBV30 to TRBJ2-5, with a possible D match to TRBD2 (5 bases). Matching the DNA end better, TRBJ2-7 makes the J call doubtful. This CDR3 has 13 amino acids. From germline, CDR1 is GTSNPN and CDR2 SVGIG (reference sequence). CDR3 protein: CAWSVDAGDEQYF. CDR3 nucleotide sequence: TGTGCCTGGAGTGTGGACGCCGGGGACGAGCAGTACTTC.

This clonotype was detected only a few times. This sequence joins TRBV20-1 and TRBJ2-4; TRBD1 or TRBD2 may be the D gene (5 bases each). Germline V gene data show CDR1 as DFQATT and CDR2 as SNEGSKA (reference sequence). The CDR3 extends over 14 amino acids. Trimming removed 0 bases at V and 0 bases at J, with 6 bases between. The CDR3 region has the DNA TGCAGTGCTAGAGAGGGGGTAGCCAAAAACATTCAGTACTTC. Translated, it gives CSAREGVAKNIQYF.

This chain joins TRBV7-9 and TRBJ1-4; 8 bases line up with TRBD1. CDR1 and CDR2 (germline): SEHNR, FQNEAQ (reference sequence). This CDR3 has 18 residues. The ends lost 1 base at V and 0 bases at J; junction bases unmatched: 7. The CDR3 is CASSLVRTGTATNEKLFF. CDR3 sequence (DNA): TGTGCCAGCAGCTTAGTCCGGACAGGGACTGCAACTAATGAAAAACTGTTTTTT.

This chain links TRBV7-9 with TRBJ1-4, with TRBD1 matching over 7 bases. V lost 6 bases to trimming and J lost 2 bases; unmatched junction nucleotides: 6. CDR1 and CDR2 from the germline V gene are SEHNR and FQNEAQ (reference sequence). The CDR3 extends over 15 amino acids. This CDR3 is CASSSETGTNEKLFF. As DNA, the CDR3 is TGTGCCAGCAGTTCGGAGACAGGGACTAATGAAAAACTGTTTTTT. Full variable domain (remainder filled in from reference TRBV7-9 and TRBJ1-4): DTGVSQNPRHKITKRGQNVTFRCDPISEHNRLYWYRQTLGQGPEFLTYFQNEAQLEKSRLLSDRFSAERPKGSFSTLEIQRTEQGDSAMYLCASSSETGTNEKLFFGSGTQLSVL.